This T cell receptor (beta chain) was sequenced during a study of T cells after posttransplantation cyclophosphamide. Profiling relied on immunoSEQ multiplex PCR, and the TCRdb table lists in-frame clones only, not all of them. Captured here are around 28,000 clones, none seen once; the top ten comprise approximately 3%. This related bone marrow graft donor gave peripheral blood on the day of marrow donation. This clone was seen ten or more times. Its antigen is not identified. In germline, CDR1 is MDHEN, CDR2 SYDVKM. V was clipped by 7 bases and J by 1 base, with 13 bases between them. This CDR3 is 14 amino acids long. Study outcomes and limitations: Recipient CMV seropositivity and CMV reactivation strongly tracked TRB clonality. Later post-transplant blood repertoires were often dominated by donor CD8+ memory clones. TRB overlap between skin or GI tissue T cells and blood was limited.

Sequencing was done on a sample of PBMCs. This rearrangement joins TRBV28 to TRBJ1-1; the D is unclear. The sequence came from a woman aged 55-70 years in good health, CMV-negative, and a related stem cell transplant donor. CDR3 amino acids: CASTAPPANTEAFF. In DNA form, the CDR3 reads TGTGCCAGCACTGCGCCCCCCGCGAACACTGAAGCTTTCTTT.